The sequence of this TCR beta chain was determined in a study of T cell repertoires in cytomegalovirus infection. Germline trimming cut 7 bases from V and 0 bases from J; bases unmatched to any gene: 10. Germline V gene lookup returns CDR1 MNHEY and CDR2 SVGAGI. The CDR3 runs 18 residues. Each CDR3 protein gets one entry after TCRdb re-called the reads with MiXCR. Of 100,000 to 120,000 distinct CDR3 sequences in the sample, over 30% were seen once. For this clonotype: The antigen remains unidentified.

Sequenced here: CD8+ T cells from cultured PBMCs, sampled from culture after CMV antigen stimulation. The chain couples TRBV6-5 to TRBJ2-5; 14 bases map to TRBD2. The sequence was obtained from a human donor in good health (CMV status not recorded). Some clones in this sample may be carry-over from other donors' samples. The CDR3 loop reads CASTGTSGGPEYQETQYF. CDR3 sequence (DNA): TGTGCCAGCACCGGGACTAGCGGGGGTCCGGAGTACCAAGAGACCCAGTACTTC.